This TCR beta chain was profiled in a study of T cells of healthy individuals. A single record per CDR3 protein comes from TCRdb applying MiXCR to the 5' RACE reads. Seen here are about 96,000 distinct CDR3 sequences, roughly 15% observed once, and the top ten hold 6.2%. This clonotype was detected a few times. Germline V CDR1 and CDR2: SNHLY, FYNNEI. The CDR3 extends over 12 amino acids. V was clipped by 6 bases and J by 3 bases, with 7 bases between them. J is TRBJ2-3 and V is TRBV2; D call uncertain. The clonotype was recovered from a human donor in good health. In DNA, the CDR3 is TGTGCCAGCAGGAGGTCGACAGATACGCAGTATTTT. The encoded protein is CASRRSTDTQYF.